A selection of T cell receptor beta chains follows, all from one sample in a study of CXCR3-negative and CXCR3-positive naive CD8 T cells. TCRdb reprocessed the 5' RACE reads, with one entry per CDR3 protein and no DNA. The sample data list 95,000 to 100,000 distinct CDR3 sequences. Sequenced material: naive CXCR3+ CD8+ T cells from blood. These TCRs come from a human donor in good health. Some clones in this sample may be carry-over from other donors' samples. CDR3s include the opening cysteine and the closing phenylalanine or tryptophan.

V gene: TRBV28
J gene: TRBJ1-1
CDR3 protein: CASSLLGAAEAFF

V gene: TRBV5-1
J gene: TRBJ2-7
CDR3 protein: CASSPYSHPYEQYF

V gene: TRBV14
J gene: TRBJ2-3
CDR3 protein: CASSMTASTDTQYF

V gene: TRBV29-1
J gene: TRBJ2-2
CDR3 protein: CSVGGLQGGTGELFF

V gene: TRBV9
J gene: TRBJ2-7
CDR3 protein: CASSGDSSYEQYF

V gene: TRBV28
J gene: TRBJ2-7
CDR3 protein: CARSFEAFQSYEQYF

V gene: TRBV6-2/TRBV6-3
J gene: TRBJ2-1
CDR3 protein: CASRPLDSLDEQFF

V gene: TRBV6-2/TRBV6-3
J gene: TRBJ2-1
CDR3 protein: CASSYLDRDNEQFF

V gene: TRBV5-1
J gene: TRBJ2-1
CDR3 protein: CASRSKGWIDNEQFF

V gene: TRBV7-9
J gene: TRBJ1-4
CDR3 protein: CASSPGGESEKLFF

V gene: TRBV29-1
J gene: TRBJ2-1
CDR3 protein: CSVGGGSYNEQFF

V gene: TRBV27
J gene: TRBJ1-5
CDR3 protein: CASSWGRGQPQHF

V gene: TRBV4-1
J gene: TRBJ1-1
CDR3 protein: CASSPRQANTEAFF

V gene: TRBV3-1
J gene: TRBJ2-3
CDR3 protein: CASSQEGLVTDTQYF

V gene: TRBV19
J gene: TRBJ2-7
CDR3 protein: CASSMTGATYEQYF

V gene: TRBV3-1
J gene: TRBJ1-4
CDR3 protein: CASSQPINEKLFF

V gene: TRBV20-1
J gene: TRBJ2-7
CDR3 protein: CSAQRGTSGIYEQYF

V gene: TRBV20-1
J gene: TRBJ1-2
CDR3 protein: CSARAETGTGYTF

V gene: TRBV14
J gene: TRBJ2-7
CDR3 protein: CASSQVTARYYEQYF

V gene: TRBV9
J gene: TRBJ2-7
CDR3 protein: CASSPGTLGTYEQYF

V gene: TRBV5-1
J gene: TRBJ1-1
CDR3 protein: CASGPGAQTEAFF

V gene: TRBV7-2
J gene: TRBJ2-4
CDR3 protein: CASRKGGPGVAKNIQYF

V gene: TRBV27
J gene: TRBJ2-6
CDR3 protein: CASSLGGRPLGGANVLTF

V gene: TRBV12-3/TRBV12-4
J gene: TRBJ1-5
CDR3 protein: CASSDTEGSNQPQHF

V gene: TRBV27
J gene: TRBJ1-6
CDR3 protein: CASSLSRDRGIYSPLHF

V gene: TRBV29-1
J gene: TRBJ2-3
CDR3 protein: CSVDGASGGPSTDTQYF

V gene: TRBV7-6
J gene: TRBJ2-1
CDR3 protein: CASSRGQAAEQFF

V gene: TRBV27
J gene: TRBJ2-7
CDR3 protein: CASSSGGPSYEQYF

V gene: TRBV28
J gene: TRBJ2-7
CDR3 protein: CASSSPGGGQTYEQYF

V gene: TRBV7-9
J gene: TRBJ1-2
CDR3 protein: CASTSHMTGNYGYTF

V gene: TRBV6-6
J gene: TRBJ2-5
CDR3 protein: CASEESEETQYF

V gene: TRBV29-1
J gene: TRBJ1-1
CDR3 protein: CSVGTAGLGGRNTEAFF

V gene: TRBV29-1
J gene: TRBJ2-3
CDR3 protein: CSVSEPSTDTQYF

V gene: TRBV12-3/TRBV12-4
J gene: TRBJ2-1
CDR3 protein: CASSPASGGANEQFF

V gene: TRBV23-1
J gene: TRBJ2-4
CDR3 protein: CASSYRTAGFGNIQYF

V gene: TRBV13
J gene: TRBJ2-1
CDR3 protein: CASSLPTGGQYNEQFF

V gene: TRBV29-1
J gene: TRBJ2-1
CDR3 protein: CSVVGQGLYNEQFF

V gene: TRBV12-3/TRBV12-4
J gene: TRBJ1-1
CDR3 protein: CASSQQVMSTEAFF

V gene: TRBV7-9
J gene: TRBJ2-7
CDR3 protein: CASSLPGQGSYEQYF

V gene: TRBV6-5
J gene: TRBJ2-2
CDR3 protein: CASSYSIATSNTGELFF

V gene: TRBV7-2
J gene: TRBJ2-3
CDR3 protein: CASRPGRQSTDTQYF

V gene: TRBV7-2
J gene: TRBJ2-3
CDR3 protein: CASSEGLASTDTQYF

V gene: TRBV28
J gene: TRBJ2-1
CDR3 protein: CASRTTVGTSGRTIRYNEQFF

V gene: TRBV7-9
J gene: TRBJ1-1
CDR3 protein: CASSQSYGMNTEAFF

V gene: TRBV7-3
J gene: TRBJ2-3
CDR3 protein: CASSLRGGGTDTQYF

V gene: TRBV27
J gene: TRBJ2-7
CDR3 protein: CASSLLAGSYEQYF

V gene: TRBV29-1
J gene: TRBJ2-1
CDR3 protein: CSGETLTLYNEQFF

V gene: TRBV12-3/TRBV12-4
J gene: TRBJ2-7
CDR3 protein: CASSLGEPSSYEQYF

V gene: TRBV28
J gene: TRBJ2-7
CDR3 protein: CASSRGQGYEQYF

V gene: TRBV4-1
J gene: TRBJ2-7
CDR3 protein: CASSHLPGGYEQYF

V gene: TRBV11-2
J gene: TRBJ2-7
CDR3 protein: CASSSVAHGQYF

V gene: TRBV7-3
J gene: TRBJ1-1
CDR3 protein: CASSLMTGTEAFF

V gene: TRBV5-1
J gene: TRBJ2-7
CDR3 protein: CASTPLIHSYEQYF

V gene: TRBV20-1
J gene: TRBJ1-5
CDR3 protein: CSARDPGQLNSNQPQHF

V gene: TRBV28
J gene: TRBJ2-1
CDR3 protein: CASSPRSRLAGGRAAGGEQFF

V gene: TRBV14
J gene: TRBJ2-5
CDR3 protein: CASSPTLEETQYF

V gene: TRBV29-1
J gene: TRBJ1-2
CDR3 protein: CSVEYLEWDRGGFKYGYTF

V gene: TRBV7-9
J gene: TRBJ2-5
CDR3 protein: CASSSKLSETQYF

V gene: TRBV7-2
J gene: TRBJ2-1
CDR3 protein: CASSLVGSGGSYNEQFF